The T cell receptor beta chain described here comes from a study of shared clonotypes between healthy human individuals. In the study overall: Samples came from two female and a few male donors aged 18 to 49. Per donor, CD8 memory used one plate, CD8 naive used two, CD4 memory used three and CD4 naive used three.

Study-wide results and caveats: Memory subsets had estimated richness that was generally smaller than that of naive subsets.

CDR3 length: 16 amino acids. Germline V gene data show CDR1 as SGHVS and CDR2 as FQNEAQ. V trimming: 5 bases; J trimming: 8 bases; junction bases outside the gene matches: 7. The run depth of the assay was deep. Clones were sequenced by immunoSEQ multiplex PCR, and TCRdb holds only the in-frame ones, with some missing. Here the sample spans some 2,000,000 clones, approximately 95% being singletons. Worth noting for this clone: What it binds is unknown.

The genes are TRBV7-8 and TRBJ2-1; 15 bases match TRBD2. Sample: naive CD4+ T cells sorted from blood. The subset: CD45RA+ positively selected. This TCR was sampled from a man between 18 and 29 years old in good health. The CDR3 loop is CASSLKWTSGGDEQFF. In nucleotides, the CDR3 is TGTGCCAGCAGCCTAAAATGGACTAGCGGGGGGGATGAGCAGTTCTTC.